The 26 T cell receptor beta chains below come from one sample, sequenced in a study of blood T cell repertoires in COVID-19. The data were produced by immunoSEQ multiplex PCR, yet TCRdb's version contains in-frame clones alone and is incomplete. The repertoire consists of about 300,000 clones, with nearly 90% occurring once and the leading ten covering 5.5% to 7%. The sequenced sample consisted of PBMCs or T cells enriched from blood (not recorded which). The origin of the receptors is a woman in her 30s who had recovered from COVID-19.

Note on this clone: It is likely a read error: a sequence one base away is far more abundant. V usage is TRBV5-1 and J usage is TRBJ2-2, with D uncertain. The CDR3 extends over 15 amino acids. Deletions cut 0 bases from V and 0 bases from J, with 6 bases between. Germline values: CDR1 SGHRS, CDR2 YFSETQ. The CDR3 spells CASSLVAANTGELFF. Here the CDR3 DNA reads TGCGCCAGCAGCTTGGTGGCAGCGAACACCGGGGAGCTGTTTTTT.

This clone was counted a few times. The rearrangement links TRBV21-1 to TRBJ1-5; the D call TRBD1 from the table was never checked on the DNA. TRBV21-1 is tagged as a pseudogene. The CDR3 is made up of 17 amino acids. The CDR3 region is CASSRQGLPYSNQPQHF. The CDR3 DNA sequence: TGTGCCAGCAGCAGGCAGGGGCTCCCCTATAGCAATCAGCCCCAGCATTTT.

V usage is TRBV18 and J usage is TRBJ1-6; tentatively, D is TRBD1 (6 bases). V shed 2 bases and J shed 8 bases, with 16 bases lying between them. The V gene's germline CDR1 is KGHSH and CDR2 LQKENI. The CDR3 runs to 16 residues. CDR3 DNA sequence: TGTGCCAGCTCACCAGCCGGACGACCAGGGGATTCACCCCTCCACTTT. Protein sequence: CASSPAGRPGDSPLHF.

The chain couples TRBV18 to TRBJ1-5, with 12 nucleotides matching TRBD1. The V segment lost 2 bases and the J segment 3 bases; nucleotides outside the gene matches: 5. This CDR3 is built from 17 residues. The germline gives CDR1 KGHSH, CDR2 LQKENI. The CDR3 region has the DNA TGTGCCAGCTCACCAGGGGACAGGGGGCACTCCAATCAGCCCCAGCATTTT. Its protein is CASSPGDRGHSNQPQHF.

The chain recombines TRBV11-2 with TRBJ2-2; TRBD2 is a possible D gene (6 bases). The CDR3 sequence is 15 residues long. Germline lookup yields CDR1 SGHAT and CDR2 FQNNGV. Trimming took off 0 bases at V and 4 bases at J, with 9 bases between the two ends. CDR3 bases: TGTGCCAGCAGCTTAGATTGGAGGGGCACCGGGGAGCTGTTTTTT. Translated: CASSLDWRGTGELFF.

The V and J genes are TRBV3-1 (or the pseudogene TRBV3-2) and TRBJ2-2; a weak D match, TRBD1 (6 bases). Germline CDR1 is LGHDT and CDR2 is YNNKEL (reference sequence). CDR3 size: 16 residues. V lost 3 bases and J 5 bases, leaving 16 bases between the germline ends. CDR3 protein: CASSHRRGVGTGELFF. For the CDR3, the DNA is TGTGCCAGCAGCCATCGCAGGGGCGTAGGGACCGGGGAGCTGTTTTTT.

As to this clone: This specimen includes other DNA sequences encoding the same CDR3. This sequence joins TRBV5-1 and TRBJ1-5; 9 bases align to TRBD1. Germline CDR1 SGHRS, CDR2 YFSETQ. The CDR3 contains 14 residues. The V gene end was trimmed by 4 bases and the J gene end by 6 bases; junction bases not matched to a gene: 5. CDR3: CASSPGQGGQPQHF. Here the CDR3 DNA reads TGCGCCAGCAGCCCGGGACAGGGTGGTCAGCCCCAGCATTTT.

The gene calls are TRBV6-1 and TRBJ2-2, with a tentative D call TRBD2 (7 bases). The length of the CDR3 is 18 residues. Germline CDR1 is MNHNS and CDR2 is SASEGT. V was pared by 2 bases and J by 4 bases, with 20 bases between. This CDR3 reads CASSERPGGHGATGELFF. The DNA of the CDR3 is TGTGCCAGCAGTGAACGTCCGGGGGGACACGGGGCCACCGGGGAGCTGTTTTTT.

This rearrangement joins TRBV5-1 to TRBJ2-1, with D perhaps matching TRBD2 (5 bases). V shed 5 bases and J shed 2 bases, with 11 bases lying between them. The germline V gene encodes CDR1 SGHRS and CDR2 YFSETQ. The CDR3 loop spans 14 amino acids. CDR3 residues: CASSTDGAYNEQFF. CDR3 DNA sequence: TGCGCCAGCAGTACGGACGGGGCCTACAATGAGCAGTTCTTC.

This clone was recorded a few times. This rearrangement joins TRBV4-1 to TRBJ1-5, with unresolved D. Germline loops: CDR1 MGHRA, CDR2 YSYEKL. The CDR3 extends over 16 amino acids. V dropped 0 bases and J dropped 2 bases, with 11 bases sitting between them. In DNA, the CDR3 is TGCGCCAGCAGCCAAGAGACCTTGCGGGGCAATCAGCCCCAGCATTTT. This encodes CASSQETLRGNQPQHF.

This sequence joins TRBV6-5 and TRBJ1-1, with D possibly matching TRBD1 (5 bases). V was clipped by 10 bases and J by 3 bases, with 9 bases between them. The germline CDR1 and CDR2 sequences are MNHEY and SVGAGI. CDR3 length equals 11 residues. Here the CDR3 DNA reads TGTGCCACAAGGGGTTACACTGAAGCTTTCTTT. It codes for CATRGYTEAFF.

The DNA of the CDR3 is TGTGCCAGCAGTGCTGGCCGGGGTGAAGCTTTCTTT. It is translated as CASSAGRGEAFF. This chain links TRBV2 with TRBJ1-1; D call uncertain. The CDR3 sequence is 12 residues long. V lost 4 bases and J 7 bases, leaving 10 bases between the germline ends. Germline CDR1 and CDR2: SNHLY and FYNNEI. The full variable domain, its missing parts supplied by reference TRBV2 and TRBJ1-1, is EPEVTQTPSHQVTQMGQEVILRCVPISNHLYFYWYRQILGQKVEFLVSFYNNEISEKSEIFDDQFSVERPDGSNFTLKIRSTKLEDSAMYFCASSAGRGEAFFGQGTRLTVV.

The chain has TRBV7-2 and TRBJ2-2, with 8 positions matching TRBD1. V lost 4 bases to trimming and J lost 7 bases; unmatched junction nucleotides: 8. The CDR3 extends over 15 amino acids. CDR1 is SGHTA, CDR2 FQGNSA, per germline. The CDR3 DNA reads TGTGCCAGCAGCTCCAAGACAGGGGTCAACGGGGAGCTGTTTTTT. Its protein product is CASSSKTGVNGELFF.

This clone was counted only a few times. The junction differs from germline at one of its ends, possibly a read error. The CDR3, as DNA: TGTGCCGGGAGCCGTGGCGGGGGTCCCTCTGGGGCCAACGTCCTGACTTTC. It translates to CAGSRGGGPSGANVLTF. The chain employs TRBV30 and TRBJ2-6, with 7 bases that match TRBD2. CDR1 and CDR2 from the germline V gene are GTSNPN and SVGIG (reference sequence). The CDR3 loop spans 17 amino acids.

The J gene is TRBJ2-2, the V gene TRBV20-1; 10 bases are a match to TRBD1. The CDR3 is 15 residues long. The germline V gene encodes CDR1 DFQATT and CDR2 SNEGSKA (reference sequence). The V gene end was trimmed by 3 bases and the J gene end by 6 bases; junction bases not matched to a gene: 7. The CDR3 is CSASEGQGRPGELFF. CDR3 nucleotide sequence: TGCAGTGCTAGTGAGGGACAGGGGCGGCCCGGGGAGCTGTTTTTT.

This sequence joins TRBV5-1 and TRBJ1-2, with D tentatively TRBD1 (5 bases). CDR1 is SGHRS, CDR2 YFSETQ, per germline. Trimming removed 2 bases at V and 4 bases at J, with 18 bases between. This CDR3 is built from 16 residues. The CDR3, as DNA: TGCGCCAGCAGCTTAGGTTCGGGCAGGACAAGCTATGGCTACACCTTC. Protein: CASSLGSGRTSYGYTF.

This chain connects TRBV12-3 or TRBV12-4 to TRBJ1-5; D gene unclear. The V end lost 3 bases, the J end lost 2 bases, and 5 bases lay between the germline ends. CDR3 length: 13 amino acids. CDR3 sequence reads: CASSFSGNQPQHF. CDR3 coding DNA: TGTGCCAGCAGTTTCAGCGGCAATCAGCCCCAGCATTTT.

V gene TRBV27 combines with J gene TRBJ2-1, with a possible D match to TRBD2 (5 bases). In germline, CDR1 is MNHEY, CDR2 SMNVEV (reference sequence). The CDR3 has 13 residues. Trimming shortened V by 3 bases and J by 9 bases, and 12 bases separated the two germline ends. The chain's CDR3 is CASSFTGSGEQFF. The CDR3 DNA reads TGTGCCAGCAGTTTCACGGGAAGCGGTGAGCAGTTCTTC.

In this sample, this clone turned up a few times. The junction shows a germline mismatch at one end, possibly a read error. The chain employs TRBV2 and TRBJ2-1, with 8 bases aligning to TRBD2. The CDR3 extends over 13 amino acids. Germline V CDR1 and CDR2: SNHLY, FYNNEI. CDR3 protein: CASSAGGRNEQFF. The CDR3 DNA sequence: TGTGCCAGTAGTGCGGGGGGAAGGAATGAGCAGTTCTTC.

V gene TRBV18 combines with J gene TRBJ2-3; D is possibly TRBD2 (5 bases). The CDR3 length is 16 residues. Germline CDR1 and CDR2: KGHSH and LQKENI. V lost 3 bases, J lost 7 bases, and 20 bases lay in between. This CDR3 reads CASSPDPRGVQNTQYF. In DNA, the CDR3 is TGTGCCAGCTCACCGGACCCCCGGGGAGTTCAGAATACGCAGTATTTT.

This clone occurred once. The CDR3 spells CASSLRGGRSSNQPQHF. The CDR3 coding sequence is TGTGCCAGCAGTTTAAGAGGGGGCCGGTCGAGCAATCAGCCCCAGCATTTT. The chain carries TRBV27 and TRBJ1-5; 7 nucleotides align to TRBD1. The CDR3 loop spans 17 amino acids. V lost 2 bases and J lost 1; bases outside the gene matches: 8. Germline-derived CDR1 and CDR2 are MNHEY and SMNVEV (reference sequence).

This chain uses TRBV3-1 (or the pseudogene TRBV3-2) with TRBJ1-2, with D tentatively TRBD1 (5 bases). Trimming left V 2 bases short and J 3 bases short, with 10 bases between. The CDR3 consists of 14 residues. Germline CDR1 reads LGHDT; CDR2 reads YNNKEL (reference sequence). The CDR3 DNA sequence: TGTGCCAGCAGCCAATCGGCAGGGCACTATGGCTACACCTTC. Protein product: CASSQSAGHYGYTF.

CDR3 in DNA: TGTGCCAGCAGCTTACTAGCGGGGGGCCATGAGCAGTTCTTC. It specifies CASSLLAGGHEQFF. The chain links TRBV7-2 to TRBJ2-1, with TRBD2 matching 11 bases. J gave up 8 bases and V 2 bases, and 2 bases lay outside the gene matches. The CDR3 sequence is 14 residues long. Germline values: CDR1 SGHTA, CDR2 FQGNSA.

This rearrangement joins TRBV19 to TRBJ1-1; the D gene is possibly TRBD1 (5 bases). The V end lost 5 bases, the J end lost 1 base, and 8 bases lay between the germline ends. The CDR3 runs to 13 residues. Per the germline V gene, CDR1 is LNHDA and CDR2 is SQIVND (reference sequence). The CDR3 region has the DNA TGTGCCAGTAGTCACCAGGGGAACACTGAAGCTTTCTTT. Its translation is CASSHQGNTEAFF.

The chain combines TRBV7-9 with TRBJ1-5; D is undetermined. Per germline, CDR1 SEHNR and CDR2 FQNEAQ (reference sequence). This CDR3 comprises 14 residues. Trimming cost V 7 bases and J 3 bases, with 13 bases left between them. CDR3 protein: CASIPGRANQPQHF. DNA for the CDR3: TGTGCCAGCATACCGGGGAGGGCCAATCAGCCCCAGCATTTT.

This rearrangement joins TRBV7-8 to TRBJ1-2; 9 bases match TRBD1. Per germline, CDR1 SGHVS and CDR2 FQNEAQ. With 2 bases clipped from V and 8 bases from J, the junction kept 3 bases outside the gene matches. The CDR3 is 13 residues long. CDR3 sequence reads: CASSLRTGVGYTF. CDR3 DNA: TGTGCCAGCAGCTTACGGACAGGGGTCGGCTACACCTTC.